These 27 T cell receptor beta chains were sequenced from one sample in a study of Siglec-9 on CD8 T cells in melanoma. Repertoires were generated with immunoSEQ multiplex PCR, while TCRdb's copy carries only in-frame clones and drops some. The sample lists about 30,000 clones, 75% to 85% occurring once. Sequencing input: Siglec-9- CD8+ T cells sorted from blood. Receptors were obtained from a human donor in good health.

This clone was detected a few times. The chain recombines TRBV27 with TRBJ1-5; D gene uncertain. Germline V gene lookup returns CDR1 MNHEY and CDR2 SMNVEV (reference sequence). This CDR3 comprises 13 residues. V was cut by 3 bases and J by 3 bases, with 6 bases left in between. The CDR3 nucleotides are TGTGCCAGCAGTTTTGTAGTCAATCAGCCCCAGCATTTT. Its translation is CASSFVVNQPQHF.

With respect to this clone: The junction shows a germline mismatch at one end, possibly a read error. CDR3 in amino acids: CASSLAGASYNEQFF. CDR3 DNA: TGTGCTAGCAGCTTAGCCGGGGCGTCGTACAATGAGCAGTTCTTC. V gene TRBV7-7 combines with J gene TRBJ2-1; the D gene could be TRBD1 or TRBD2 (5 bases each). The CDR3 runs to 15 residues. Per the germline V gene, CDR1 is SSHAT and CDR2 is FNYEAQ (reference sequence).

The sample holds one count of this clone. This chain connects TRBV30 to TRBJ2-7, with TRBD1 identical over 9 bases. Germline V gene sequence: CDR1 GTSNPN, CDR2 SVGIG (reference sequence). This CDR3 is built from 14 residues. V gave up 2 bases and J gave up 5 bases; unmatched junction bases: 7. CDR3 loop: CAWSSGTGINEQYF. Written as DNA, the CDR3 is TGTGCCTGGAGTTCCGGGACAGGGATAAACGAGCAGTACTTC.

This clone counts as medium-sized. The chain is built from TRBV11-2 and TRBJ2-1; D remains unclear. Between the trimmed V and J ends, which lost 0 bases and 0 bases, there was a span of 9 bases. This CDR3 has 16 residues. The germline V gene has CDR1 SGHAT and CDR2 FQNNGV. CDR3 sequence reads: CASSLDPESSYNEQFF. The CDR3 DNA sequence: TGTGCCAGCAGCTTAGATCCAGAGAGCTCCTACAATGAGCAGTTCTTC.

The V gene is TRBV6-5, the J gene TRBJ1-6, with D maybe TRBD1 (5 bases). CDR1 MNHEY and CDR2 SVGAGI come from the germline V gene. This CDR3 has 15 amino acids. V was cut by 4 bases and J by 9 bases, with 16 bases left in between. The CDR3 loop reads CASSLSQGGGSPLHF. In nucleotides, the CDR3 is TGTGCCAGCAGTTTATCCCAGGGTGGCGGTTCACCCCTCCACTTT.

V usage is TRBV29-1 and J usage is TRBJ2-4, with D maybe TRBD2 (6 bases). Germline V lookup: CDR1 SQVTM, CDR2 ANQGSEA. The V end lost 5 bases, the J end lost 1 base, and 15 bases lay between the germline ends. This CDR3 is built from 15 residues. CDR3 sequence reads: CSVRSSGVAKNIQYF. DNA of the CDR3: TGCAGCGTTCGTAGCTCGGGAGTTGCCAAAAACATTCAGTACTTC. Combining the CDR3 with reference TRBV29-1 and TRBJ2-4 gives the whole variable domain SAVISQKPSRDICQRGTSLTIQCQVDSQVTMMFWYRQQPGQSLTLIATANQGSEATYESGFVIDKFPISRPNLTFSTLTVSNMSPEDSSIYLCSVRSSGVAKNIQYFGAGTRLSVL.

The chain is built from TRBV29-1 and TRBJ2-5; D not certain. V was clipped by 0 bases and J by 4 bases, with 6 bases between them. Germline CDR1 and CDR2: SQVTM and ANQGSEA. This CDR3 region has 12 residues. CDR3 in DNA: TGCAGCGTTGAAGAGGGGTTAGAGACCCAGTACTTC. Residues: CSVEEGLETQYF.

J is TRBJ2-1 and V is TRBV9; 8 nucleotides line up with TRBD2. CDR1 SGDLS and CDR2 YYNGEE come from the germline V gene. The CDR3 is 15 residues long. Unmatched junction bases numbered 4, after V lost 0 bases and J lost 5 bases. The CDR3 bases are TGTGCCAGCAGCGTAGGTAGCGGGGCTAACAATGAGCAGTTCTTC. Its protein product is CASSVGSGANNEQFF.

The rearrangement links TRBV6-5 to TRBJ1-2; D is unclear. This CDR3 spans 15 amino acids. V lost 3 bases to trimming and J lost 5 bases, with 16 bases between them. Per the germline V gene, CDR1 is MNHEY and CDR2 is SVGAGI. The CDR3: CASSYTLGRSYGYTF. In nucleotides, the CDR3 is TGTGCCAGCAGTTATACCCTGGGCAGGAGTTATGGCTACACCTTC.

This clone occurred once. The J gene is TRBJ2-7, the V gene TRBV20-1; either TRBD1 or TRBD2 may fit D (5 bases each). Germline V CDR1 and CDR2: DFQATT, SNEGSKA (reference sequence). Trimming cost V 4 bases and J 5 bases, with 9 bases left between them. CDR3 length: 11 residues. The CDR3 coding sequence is TGCAGTGCTAAAAGAGGGGACGAGCAGTACGTC. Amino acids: CSAKRGDEQYV.

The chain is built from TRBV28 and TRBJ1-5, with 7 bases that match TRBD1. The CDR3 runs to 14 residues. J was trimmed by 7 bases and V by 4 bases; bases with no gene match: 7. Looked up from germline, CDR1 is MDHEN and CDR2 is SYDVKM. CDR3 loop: CASSSRQGSQPQHF. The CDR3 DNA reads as TGTGCCAGCAGTTCCCGACAGGGTTCACAGCCCCAGCATTTT.

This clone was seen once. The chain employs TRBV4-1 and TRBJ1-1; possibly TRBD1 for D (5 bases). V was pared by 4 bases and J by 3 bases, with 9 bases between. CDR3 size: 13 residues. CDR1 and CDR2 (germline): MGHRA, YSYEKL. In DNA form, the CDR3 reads TGCGCCAGCAGCCCGCGCAGGGACACTGAAGCTTTCTTT. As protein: CASSPRRDTEAFF.

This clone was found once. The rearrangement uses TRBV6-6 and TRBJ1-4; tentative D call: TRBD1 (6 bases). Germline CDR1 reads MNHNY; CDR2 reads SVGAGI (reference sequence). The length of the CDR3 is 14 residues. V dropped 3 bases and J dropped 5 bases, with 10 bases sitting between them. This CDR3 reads CASSYLRGNEKLFF. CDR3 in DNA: TGTGCCAGCAGTTATCTCAGGGGAAATGAAAAACTGTTTTTT.

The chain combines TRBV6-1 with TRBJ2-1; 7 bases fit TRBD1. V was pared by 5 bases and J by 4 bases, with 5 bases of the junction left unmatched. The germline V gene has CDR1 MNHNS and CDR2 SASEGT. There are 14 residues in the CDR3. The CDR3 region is CASSFRQGYNEQFF. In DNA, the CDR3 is TGTGCCAGCAGTTTCCGACAGGGATACAATGAGCAGTTCTTC.

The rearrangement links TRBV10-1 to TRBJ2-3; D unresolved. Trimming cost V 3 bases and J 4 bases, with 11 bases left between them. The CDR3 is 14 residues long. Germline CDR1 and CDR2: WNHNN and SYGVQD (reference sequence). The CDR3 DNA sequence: TGCGCCAGCAGTGATCGAGGATTCGCAGATACGCAGTATTTT. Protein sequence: CASSDRGFADTQYF.

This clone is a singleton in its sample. The CDR3 spells CASSPRPGGREGVANYGYTF. The CDR3, as DNA: TGTGCCAGTAGTCCCCGTCCGGGGGGAAGGGAAGGAGTTGCTAACTATGGCTACACCTTC. The genes are TRBV19 and TRBJ1-2; perhaps TRBD1 as D (5 bases). The CDR3 spans 20 residues. Trimming took off 5 bases at V and 0 bases at J, with 28 bases between the two ends. The germline V gene has CDR1 LNHDA and CDR2 SQIVND (reference sequence).

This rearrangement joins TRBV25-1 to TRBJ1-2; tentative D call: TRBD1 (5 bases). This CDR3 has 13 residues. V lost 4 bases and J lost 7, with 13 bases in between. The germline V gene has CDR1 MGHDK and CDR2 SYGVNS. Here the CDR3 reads CASSVGTTIGYTF. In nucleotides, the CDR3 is TGTGCCAGCAGTGTTGGGACCACCATTGGCTACACCTTC.

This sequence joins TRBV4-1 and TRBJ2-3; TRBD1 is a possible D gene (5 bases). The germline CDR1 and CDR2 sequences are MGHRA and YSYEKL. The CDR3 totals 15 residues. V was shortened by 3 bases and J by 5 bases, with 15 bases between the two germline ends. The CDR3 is CASSHGAPPVDTQYF. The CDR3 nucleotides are TGCGCCAGCAGCCATGGGGCGCCTCCCGTAGATACGCAGTATTTT.

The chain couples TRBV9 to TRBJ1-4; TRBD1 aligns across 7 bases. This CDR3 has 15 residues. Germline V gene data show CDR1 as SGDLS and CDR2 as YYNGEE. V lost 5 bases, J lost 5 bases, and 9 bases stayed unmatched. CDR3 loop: CASSGDAGGNEKLFF. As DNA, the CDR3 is TGTGCCAGCAGTGGGGATGCAGGGGGGAATGAAAAACTGTTTTTT.

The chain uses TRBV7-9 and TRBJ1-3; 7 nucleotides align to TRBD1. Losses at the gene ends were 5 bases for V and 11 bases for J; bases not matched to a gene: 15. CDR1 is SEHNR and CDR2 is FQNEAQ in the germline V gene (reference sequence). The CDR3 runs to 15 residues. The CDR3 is CASSVQQGNLLAIYF. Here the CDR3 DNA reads TGTGCCAGCAGCGTCCAACAGGGGAATCTGCTCGCCATATATTTT.

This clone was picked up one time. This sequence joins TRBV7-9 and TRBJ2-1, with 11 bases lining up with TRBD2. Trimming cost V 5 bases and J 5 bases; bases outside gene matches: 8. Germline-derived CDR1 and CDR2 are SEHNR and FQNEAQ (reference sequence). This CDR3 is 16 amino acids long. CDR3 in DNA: TGTGCCAGCAGCCCCAAGAGTAGCGGGGGGGACAATGAGCAGTTCTTC. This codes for CASSPKSSGGDNEQFF.

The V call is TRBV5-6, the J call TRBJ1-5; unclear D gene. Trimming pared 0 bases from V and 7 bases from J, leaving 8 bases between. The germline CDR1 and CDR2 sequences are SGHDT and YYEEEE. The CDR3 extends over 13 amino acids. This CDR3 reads CASSLAGYQPQHF. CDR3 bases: TGTGCCAGCAGCTTGGCGGGGTACCAGCCCCAGCATTTT.

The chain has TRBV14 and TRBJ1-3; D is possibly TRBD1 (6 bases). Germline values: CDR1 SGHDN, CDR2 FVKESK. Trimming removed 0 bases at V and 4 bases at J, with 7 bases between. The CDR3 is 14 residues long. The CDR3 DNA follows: TGTGCCAGCAGCCAAGACAGGGGAGGAAACACCATATATTTT. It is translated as CASSQDRGGNTIYF.

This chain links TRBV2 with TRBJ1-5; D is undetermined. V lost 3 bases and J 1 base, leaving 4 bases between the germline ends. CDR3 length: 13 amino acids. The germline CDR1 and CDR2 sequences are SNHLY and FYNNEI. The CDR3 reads CASSDASNQPQHF. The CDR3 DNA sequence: TGTGCCAGCAGTGACGCAAGCAATCAGCCCCAGCATTTT.

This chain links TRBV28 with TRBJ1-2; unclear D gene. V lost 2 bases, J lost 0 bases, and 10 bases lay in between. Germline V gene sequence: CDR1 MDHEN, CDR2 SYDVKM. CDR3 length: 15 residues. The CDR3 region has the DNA TGTGCCAGCAGTTTAAGGTCGACGCCTAACTATGGCTACACCTTC. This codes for CASSLRSTPNYGYTF.

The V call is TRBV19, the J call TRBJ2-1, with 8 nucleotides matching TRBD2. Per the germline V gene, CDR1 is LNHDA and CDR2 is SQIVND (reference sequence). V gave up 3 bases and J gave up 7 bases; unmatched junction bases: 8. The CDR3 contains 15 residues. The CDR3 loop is CASSIMDSGENEQFF. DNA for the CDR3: TGTGCCAGTAGTATTATGGATAGCGGGGAAAATGAGCAGTTCTTC.

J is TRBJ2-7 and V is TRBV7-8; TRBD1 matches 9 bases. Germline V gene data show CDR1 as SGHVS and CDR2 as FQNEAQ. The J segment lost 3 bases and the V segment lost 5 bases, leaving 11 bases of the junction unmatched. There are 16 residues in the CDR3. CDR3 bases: TGTGCCAGCAGCGCACCGGGGGACAGGGCTTACTACGAGCAGTACTTC. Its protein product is CASSAPGDRAYYEQYF. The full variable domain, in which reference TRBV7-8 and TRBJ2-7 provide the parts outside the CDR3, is GAGVSQSPRYKVAKRGQDVALRCDPISGHVSLFWYQQALGQGPEFLTYFQNEAQLDKSGLPSDRFFAERPEGSVSTLKIQRTQQEDSAVYLCASSAPGDRAYYEQYFGPGTRLTVT.